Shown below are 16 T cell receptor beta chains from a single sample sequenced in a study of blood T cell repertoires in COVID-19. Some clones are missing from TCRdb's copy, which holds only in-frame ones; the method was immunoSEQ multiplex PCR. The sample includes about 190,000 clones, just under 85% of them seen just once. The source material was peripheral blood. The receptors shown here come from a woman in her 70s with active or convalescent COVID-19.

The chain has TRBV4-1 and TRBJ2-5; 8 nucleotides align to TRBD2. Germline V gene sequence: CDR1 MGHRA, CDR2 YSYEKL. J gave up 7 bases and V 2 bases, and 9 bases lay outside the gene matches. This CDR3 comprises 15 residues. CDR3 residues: CASSQIRGGKRTQYF. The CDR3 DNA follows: TGCGCCAGCAGCCAAATTCGGGGGGGCAAGAGGACCCAGTACTTC.

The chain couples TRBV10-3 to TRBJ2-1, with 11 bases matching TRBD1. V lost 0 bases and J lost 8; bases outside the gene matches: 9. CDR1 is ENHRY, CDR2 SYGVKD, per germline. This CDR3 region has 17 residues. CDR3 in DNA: TGTGCCATCAGTGAGTCCCGGCGGGACAGGGGGAATCATGAGCAGTTCTTC. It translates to CAISESRRDRGNHEQFF.

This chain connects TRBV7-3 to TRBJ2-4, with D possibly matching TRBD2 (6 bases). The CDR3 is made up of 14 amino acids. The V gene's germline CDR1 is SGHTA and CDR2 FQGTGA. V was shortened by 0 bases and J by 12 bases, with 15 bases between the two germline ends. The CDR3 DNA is TGTGCCAGCAGCTTAACGGCGGAGGGGACGGGTCAGTACTTC. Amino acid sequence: CASSLTAEGTGQYF. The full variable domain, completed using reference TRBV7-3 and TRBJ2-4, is GAGVSQTPSNKVTEKGKYVELRCDPISGHTALYWYRQSLGQGPEFLIYFQGTGAADDSGLPNDRFFAVRPEGSVSTLKIQRTERGDSAVYLCASSLTAEGTGQYFGAGTRLSVL.

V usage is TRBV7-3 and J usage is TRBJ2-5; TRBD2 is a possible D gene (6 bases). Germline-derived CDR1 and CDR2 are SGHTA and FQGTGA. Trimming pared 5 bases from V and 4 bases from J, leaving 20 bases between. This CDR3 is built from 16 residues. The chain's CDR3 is CASSPHGGGSGETQYF. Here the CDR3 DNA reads TGTGCCAGCAGCCCCCATGGTGGGGGGTCTGGAGAGACCCAGTACTTC.

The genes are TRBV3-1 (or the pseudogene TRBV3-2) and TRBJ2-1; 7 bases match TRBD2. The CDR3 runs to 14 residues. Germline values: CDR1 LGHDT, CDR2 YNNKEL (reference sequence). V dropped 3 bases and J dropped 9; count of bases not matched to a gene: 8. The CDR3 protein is CASSHGGGRGEQFF. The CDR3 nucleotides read TGTGCCAGCAGCCACGGCGGGGGTAGGGGTGAGCAGTTCTTC.

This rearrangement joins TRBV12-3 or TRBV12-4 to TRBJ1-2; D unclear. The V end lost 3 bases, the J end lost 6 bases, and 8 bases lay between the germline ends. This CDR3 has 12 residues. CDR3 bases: TGTGCCAGCAGTTTTGCCGGGGATGGCTACACCTTC. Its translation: CASSFAGDGYTF.

In nucleotides, the CDR3 is TGTGCCAGCAGCACCCGACAGGGGCCAGGGACTAGCGGGAGAACGAACGAGCAGTACTTC. Protein sequence: CASSTRQGPGTSGRTNEQYF. The J gene is TRBJ2-7, the V gene TRBV6-6, with 14 nucleotides matching TRBD2. This CDR3 comprises 20 residues. After removal of 6 bases from V and 5 bases from J, the junction contained 21 bases not matched to a gene. Germline CDR1 and CDR2: MNHNY and SVGAGI (reference sequence).

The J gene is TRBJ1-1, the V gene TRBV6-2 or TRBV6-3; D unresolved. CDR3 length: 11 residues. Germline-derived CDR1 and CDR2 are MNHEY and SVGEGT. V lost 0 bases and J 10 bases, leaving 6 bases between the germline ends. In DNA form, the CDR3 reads TGTGCCAGCAGTTACTCTATTTTAGCTTTCTTT. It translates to CASSYSILAFF.

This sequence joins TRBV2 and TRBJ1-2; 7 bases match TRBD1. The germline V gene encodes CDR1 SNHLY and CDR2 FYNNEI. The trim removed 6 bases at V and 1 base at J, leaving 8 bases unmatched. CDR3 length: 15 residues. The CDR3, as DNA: TGTGCCAGCAGCCAAAACCGGGACAGTAACTATGGCTACACCTTC. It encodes CASSQNRDSNYGYTF.

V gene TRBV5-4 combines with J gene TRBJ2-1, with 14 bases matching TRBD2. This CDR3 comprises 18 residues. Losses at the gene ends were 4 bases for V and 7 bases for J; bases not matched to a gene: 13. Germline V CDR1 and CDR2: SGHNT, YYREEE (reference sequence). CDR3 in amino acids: CASSPEPHGTSGSNEQFF. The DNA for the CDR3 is TGTGCCAGCAGCCCCGAGCCTCATGGGACTAGCGGGAGTAATGAGCAGTTCTTC.

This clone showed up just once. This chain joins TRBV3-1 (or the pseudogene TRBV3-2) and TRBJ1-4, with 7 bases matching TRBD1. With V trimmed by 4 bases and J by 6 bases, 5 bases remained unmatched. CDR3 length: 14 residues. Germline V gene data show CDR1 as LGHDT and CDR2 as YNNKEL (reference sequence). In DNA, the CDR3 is TGTGCCAGCAGCCTTTCCGGGACAGATGAAAAACTGTTTTTT. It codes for CASSLSGTDEKLFF.

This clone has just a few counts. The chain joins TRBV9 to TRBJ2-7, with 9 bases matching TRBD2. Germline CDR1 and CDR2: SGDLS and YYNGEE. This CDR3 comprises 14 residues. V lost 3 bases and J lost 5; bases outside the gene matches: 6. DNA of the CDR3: TGTGCCAGCAGCGCCGGGGGGACTAGCAACGAGCAGTACTTC. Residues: CASSAGGTSNEQYF.

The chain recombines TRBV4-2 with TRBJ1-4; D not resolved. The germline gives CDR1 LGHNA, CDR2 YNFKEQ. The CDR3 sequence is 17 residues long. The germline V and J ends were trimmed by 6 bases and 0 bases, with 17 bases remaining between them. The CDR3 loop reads CASRPFLRSATNEKLFF. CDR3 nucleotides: TGTGCCAGCAGGCCATTCCTCCGGAGCGCAACTAATGAAAAACTGTTTTTT.

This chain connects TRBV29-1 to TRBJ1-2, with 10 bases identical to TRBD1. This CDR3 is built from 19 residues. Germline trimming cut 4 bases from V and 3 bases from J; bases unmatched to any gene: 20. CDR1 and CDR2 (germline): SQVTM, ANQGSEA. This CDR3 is CSVGRAYQPGDRGDYGYTF. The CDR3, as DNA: TGCAGCGTTGGGCGGGCCTACCAACCCGGGGACAGGGGCGACTATGGCTACACCTTC.

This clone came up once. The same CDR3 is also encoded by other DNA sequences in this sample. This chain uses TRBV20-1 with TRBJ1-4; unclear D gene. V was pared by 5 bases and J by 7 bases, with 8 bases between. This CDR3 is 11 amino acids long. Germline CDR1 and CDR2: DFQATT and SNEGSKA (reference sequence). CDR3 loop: CSASGAEKLFF. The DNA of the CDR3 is TGCAGTGCTTCGGGTGCTGAAAAACTGTTTTTT.

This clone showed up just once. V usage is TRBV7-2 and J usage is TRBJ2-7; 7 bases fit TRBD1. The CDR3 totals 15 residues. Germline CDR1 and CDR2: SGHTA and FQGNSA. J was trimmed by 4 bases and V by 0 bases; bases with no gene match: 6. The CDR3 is CASSLAGQRQYEQYF. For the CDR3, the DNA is TGTGCCAGCAGCTTAGCGGGACAGAGGCAATACGAGCAGTACTTC. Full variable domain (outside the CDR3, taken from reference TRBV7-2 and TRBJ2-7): GAGVSQSPSNKVTEKGKDVELRCDPISGHTALYWYRQSLGQGLEFLIYFQGNSAPDKSGLPSDRFSAERTGGSVSTLTIQRTQQEDSAVYLCASSLAGQRQYEQYFGPGTRLTVT.